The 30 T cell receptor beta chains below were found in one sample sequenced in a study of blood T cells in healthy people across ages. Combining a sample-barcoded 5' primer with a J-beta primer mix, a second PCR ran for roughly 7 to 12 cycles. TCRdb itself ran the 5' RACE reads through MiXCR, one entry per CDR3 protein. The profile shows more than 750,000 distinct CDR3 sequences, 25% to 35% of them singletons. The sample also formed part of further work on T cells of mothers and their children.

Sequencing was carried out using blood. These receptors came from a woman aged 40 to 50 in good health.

In DNA, the CDR3 is TGTGCCAGCAGCGTAGCTACGGGATCGCAGTCCCAAGAGACCCAGTACTTC. Residues: CASSVATGSQSQETQYF. The chain carries TRBV9 and TRBJ2-5; possible D gene TRBD2, 5 bases. Trimming took off 0 bases at V and 1 base at J, with 16 bases between the two ends. Per germline, CDR1 SGDLS and CDR2 YYNGEE. The CDR3 totals 17 residues.

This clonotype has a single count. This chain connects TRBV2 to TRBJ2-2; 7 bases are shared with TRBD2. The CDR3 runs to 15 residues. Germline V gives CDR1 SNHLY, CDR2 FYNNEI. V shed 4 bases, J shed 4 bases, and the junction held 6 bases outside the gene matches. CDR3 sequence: CASSASGGPTGELFF. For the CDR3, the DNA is TGTGCCAGCAGTGCTAGCGGCGGACCCACCGGGGAGCTGTTTTTT.

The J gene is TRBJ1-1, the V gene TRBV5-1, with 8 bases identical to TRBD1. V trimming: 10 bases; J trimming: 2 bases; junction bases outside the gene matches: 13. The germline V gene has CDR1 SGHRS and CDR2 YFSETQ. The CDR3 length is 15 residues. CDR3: CACNDRGGFNTEAFF. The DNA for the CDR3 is TGCGCCTGCAACGACAGGGGAGGGTTCAACACTGAAGCTTTCTTT.

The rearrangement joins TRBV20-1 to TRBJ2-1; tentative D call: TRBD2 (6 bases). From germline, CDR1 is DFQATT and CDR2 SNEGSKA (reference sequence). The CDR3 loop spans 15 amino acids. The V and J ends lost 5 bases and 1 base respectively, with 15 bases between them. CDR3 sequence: CSASKFRGSYNEQFF. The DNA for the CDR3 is TGCAGTGCTTCGAAGTTTCGGGGGTCCTACAATGAGCAGTTCTTC.

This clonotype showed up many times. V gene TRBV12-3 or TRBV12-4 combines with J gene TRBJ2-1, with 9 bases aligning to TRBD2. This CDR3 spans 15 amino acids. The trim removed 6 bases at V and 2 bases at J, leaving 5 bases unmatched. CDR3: CASSIAGATYNEQFF. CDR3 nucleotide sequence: TGTGCCAGCAGCATAGCGGGGGCCACCTACAATGAGCAGTTCTTC.

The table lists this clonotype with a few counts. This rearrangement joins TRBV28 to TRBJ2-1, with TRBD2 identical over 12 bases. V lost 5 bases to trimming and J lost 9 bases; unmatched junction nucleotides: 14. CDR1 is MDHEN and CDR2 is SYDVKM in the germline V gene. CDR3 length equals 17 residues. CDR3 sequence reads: CASSRGGASGGAVEQFF. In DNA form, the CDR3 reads TGTGCCAGCAGTAGGGGAGGGGCTAGCGGGGGGGCCGTTGAGCAGTTCTTC.

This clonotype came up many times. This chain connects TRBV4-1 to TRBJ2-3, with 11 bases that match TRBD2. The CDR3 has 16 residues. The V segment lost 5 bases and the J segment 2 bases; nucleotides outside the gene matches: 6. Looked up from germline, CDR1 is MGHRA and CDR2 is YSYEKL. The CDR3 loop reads CASSGPSGGLTDTQYF. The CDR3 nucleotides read TGCGCCAGCAGCGGGCCTAGCGGGGGGCTCACAGATACGCAGTATTTT.

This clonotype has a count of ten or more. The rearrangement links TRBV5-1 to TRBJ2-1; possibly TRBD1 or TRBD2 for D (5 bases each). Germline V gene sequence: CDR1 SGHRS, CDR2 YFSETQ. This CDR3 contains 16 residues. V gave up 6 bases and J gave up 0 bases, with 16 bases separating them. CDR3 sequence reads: CASTPGGGSSYNEQFF. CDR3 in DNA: TGCGCCAGCACCCCGGGTGGGGGTAGCTCCTACAATGAGCAGTTCTTC.

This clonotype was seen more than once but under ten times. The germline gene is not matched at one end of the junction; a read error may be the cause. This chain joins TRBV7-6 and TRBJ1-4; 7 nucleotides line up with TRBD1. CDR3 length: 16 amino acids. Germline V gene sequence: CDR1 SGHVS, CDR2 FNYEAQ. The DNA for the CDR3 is TGTGCCAGCAACTTAAGGCAGGGGGCAACTAATGAAAAACTGTTTTTT. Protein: CASNLRQGATNEKLFF.

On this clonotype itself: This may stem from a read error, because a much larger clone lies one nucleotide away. The CDR3 DNA is TGCGCCAGCGGCCAAGATTTGGGGAGGGGTGAGCAGTTCTTC. Protein sequence: CASGQDLGRGEQFF. This chain uses TRBV4-1 with TRBJ2-1, with 7 bases fitting TRBD2. Germline CDR1 MGHRA, CDR2 YSYEKL. The CDR3 loop spans 14 amino acids.

CDR3 region: CAWSAGSEQYF. In DNA, the CDR3 is TGTGCCTGGAGCGCCGGGAGCGAGCAGTACTTC. The V gene is TRBV30, the J gene TRBJ2-7, with a tentative D call TRBD2 (6 bases). Germline lookup yields CDR1 GTSNPN and CDR2 SVGIG (reference sequence). The length of the CDR3 is 11 residues. Trimming took off 3 bases at V and 6 bases at J, with 9 bases between the two ends.

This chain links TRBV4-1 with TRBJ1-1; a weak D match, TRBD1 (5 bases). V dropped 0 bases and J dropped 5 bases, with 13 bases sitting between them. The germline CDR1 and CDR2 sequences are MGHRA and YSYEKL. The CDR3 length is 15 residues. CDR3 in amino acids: CASSQDKARGTEAFF. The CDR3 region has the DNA TGCGCCAGCAGCCAAGATAAGGCCCGGGGGACTGAAGCTTTCTTT.

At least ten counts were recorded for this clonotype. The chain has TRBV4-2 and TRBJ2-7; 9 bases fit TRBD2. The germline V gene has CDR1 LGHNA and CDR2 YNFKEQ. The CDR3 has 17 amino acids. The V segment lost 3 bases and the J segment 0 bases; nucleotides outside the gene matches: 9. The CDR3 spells CASSQGPSGVASYEQYF. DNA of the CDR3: TGTGCCAGCAGCCAGGGTCCTAGCGGGGTTGCCTCCTACGAGCAGTACTTC.

CDR3 DNA: TGCGCCAGCAGCCAAGAAGAACTAGCGGGGCAAGAGACCCAGTACTTC. Translated: CASSQEELAGQETQYF. The chain carries TRBV4-1 and TRBJ2-5, with TRBD2 matching 10 bases. This CDR3 has 16 residues. Germline CDR1 MGHRA, CDR2 YSYEKL. J gave up 2 bases and V 0 bases, and 3 bases lay outside the gene matches.

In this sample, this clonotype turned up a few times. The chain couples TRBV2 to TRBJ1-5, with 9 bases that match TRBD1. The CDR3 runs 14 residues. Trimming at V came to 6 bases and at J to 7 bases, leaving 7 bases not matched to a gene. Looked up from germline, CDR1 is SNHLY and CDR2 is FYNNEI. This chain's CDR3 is CASRAGQGGQPQHF. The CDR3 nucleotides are TGTGCCAGCAGGGCGGGACAGGGTGGACAGCCCCAGCATTTT.

In nucleotides, the CDR3 is TGCAGTGTGAAACCCCGGGACAGGCTATCCTACGAGCAGTACTTC. Translated: CSVKPRDRLSYEQYF. The chain recombines TRBV20-1 with TRBJ2-7; 8 bases line up with TRBD1. With V trimmed by 7 bases and J by 1 base, 12 bases remained unmatched. Germline-derived CDR1 and CDR2 are DFQATT and SNEGSKA (reference sequence). This CDR3 spans 15 amino acids.

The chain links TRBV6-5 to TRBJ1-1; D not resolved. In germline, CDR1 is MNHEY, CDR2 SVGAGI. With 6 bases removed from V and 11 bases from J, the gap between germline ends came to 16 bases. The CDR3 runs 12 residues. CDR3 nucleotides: TGTGCCAGCAGCCCGGACGGTGCGCGTGCTTTCTTT. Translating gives CASSPDGARAFF.

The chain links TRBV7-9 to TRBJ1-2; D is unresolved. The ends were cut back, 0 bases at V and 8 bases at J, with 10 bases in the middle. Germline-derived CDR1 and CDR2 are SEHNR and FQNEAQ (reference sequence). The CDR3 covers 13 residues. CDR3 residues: CASSLAGLRGYTF. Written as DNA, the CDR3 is TGTGCCAGCAGCTTAGCCGGGTTGAGGGGCTACACCTTC.

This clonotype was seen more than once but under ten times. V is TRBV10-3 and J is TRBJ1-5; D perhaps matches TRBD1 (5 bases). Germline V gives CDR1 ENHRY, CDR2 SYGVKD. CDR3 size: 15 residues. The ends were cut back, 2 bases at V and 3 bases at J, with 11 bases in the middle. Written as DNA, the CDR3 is TGTGCCATCAGTGAGACGACAGTTGCCAATCAGCCCCAGCATTTT. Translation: CAISETTVANQPQHF.

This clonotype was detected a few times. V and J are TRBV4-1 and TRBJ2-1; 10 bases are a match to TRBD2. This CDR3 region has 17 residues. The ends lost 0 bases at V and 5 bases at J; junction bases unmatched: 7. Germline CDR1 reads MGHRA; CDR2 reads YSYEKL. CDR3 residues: CASSQDQLAGIHNEQFF. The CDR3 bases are TGCGCCAGCAGCCAAGATCAACTAGCGGGGATACACAATGAGCAGTTCTTC.

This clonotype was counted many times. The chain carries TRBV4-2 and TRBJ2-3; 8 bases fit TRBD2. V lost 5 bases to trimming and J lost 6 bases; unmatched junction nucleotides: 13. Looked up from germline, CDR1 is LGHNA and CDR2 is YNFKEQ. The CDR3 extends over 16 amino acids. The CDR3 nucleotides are TGTGCCAGCAGCGTGAGCGGGGGCTCAGAGGTTGATACGCAGTATTTT. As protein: CASSVSGGSEVDTQYF.

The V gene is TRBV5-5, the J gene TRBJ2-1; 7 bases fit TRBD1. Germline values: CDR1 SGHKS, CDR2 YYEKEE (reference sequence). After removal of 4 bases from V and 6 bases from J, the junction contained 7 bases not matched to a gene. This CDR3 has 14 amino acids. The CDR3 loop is CASSLRQGRNEQFF. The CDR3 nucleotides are TGTGCCAGCAGCCTGCGACAGGGACGCAATGAGCAGTTCTTC.

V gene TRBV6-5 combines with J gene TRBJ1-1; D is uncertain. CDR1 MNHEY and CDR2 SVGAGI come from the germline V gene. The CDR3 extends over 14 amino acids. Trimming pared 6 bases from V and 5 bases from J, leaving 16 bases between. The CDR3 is CASRSPRGYTEAFF. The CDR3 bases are TGTGCCAGCAGGAGCCCACGGGGATATACTGAAGCTTTCTTT.

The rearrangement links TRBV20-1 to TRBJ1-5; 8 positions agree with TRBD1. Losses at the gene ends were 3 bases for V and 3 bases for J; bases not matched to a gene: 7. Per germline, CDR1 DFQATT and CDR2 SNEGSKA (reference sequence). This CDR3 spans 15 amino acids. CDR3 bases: TGCAGTGCTAGGGGGCCAGGGGGCCACAATCAGCCCCAGCATTTT. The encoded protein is CSARGPGGHNQPQHF.

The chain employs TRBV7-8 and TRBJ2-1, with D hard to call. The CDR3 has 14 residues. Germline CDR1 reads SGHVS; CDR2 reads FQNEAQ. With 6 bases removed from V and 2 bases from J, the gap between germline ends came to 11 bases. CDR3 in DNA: TGTGCCAGCAGTTCCTCTCCAACCTACAATGAGCAGTTCTTC. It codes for CASSSSPTYNEQFF.

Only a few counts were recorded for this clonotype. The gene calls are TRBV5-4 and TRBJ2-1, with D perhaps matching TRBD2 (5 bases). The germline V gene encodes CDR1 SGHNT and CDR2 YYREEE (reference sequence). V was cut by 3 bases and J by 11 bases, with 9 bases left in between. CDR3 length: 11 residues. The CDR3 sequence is CASSSYGKQFF. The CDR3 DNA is TGTGCCAGCAGCTCCTACGGGAAGCAGTTCTTC.

CDR3 sequence (DNA): TGTGCCAGCAGCCTGACTCCAGGGCTCTACGAGCAGTACTTC. Translation gives CASSLTPGLYEQYF. The chain uses TRBV7-9 and TRBJ2-4, with D maybe TRBD1 (5 bases). The DNA matches TRBJ2-7 better at its end, which makes the J call doubtful. The CDR3 has 14 amino acids. Germline lookup yields CDR1 SEHNR and CDR2 FQNEAQ (reference sequence).

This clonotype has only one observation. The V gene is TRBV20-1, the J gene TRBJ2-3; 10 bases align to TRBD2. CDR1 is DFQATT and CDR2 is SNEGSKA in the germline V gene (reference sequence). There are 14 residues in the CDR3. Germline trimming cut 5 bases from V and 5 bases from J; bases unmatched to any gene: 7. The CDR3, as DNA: TGCAGTGCTTTGCTAGCGGGGGTAGAAGATACGCAGTATTTT. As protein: CSALLAGVEDTQYF.

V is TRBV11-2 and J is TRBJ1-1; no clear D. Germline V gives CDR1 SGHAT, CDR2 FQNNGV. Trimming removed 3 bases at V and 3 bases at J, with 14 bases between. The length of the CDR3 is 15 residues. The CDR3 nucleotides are TGTGCCAGCAGCTTCAGGTCCAGGTTCGACACTGAAGCTTTCTTT. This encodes CASSFRSRFDTEAFF.

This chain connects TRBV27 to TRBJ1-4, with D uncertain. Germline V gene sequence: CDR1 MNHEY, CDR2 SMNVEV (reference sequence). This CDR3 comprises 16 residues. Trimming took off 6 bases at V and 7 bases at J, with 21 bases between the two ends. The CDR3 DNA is TGTGCCAGCAGCCCCGAGCCTACCCAGTTAGGTGAAAAACTGTTTTTT. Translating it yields CASSPEPTQLGEKLFF.